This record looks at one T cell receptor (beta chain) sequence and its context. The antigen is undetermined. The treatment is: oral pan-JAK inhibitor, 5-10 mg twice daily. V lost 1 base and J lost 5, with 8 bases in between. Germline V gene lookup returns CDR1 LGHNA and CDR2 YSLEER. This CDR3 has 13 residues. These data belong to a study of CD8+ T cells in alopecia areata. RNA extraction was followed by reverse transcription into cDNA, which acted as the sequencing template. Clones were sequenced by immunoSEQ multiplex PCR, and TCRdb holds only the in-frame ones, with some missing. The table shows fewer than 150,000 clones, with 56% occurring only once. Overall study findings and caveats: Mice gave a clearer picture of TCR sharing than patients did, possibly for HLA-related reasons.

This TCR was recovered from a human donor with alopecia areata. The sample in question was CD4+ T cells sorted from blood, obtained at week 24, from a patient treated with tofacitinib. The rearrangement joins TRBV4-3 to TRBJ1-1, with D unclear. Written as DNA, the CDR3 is TGCGCCAGCAGCCAAGTAATGCGGACTGAAGCTTTCTTT. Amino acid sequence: CASSQVMRTEAFF.